A selection of T cell receptor beta chains follows, all from one sample in a study of T cell responses to AZD1222 COVID-19 vaccine. Profiling relied on immunoSEQ multiplex PCR, and the TCRdb table lists in-frame clones only, not all of them. The data contain around 190,000 clones, 90% to 95% of them singletons. Sequenced here: peripheral blood, sampled 28 days after the second AZD1222 dose. These TCRs come from an adult who received the AZD1222 COVID-19 vaccine. Both conserved end residues are trimmed from each CDR3. The order of the fields is V gene, J gene, CDR3 protein.

v_call: TRBV5-6
j_call: TRBJ2-7
cdr3_aa: ASSLVPAYEQY

v_call: TRBV4-3
j_call: TRBJ1-2
cdr3_aa: ASSPTGTGSNYGYT

v_call: TRBV19
j_call: TRBJ1-1
cdr3_aa: ASSPQRSEAF

v_call: TRBV30
j_call: TRBJ1-5
cdr3_aa: AWSFAWSQPQH

v_call: TRBV4-3
j_call: TRBJ2-2
cdr3_aa: ASSQEHRGTTGELF

v_call: TRBV15
j_call: TRBJ1-1
cdr3_aa: ATSSDQGKAF

v_call: TRBV18
j_call: TRBJ1-3
cdr3_aa: ASSPGRQNGNTIY

v_call: TRBV4-2
j_call: TRBJ2-7
cdr3_aa: ASSQVLADQQY

v_call: TRBV7-2
j_call: TRBJ2-1
cdr3_aa: ASSLAGLQYNEQF

v_call: TRBV9
j_call: TRBJ2-1
cdr3_aa: ASSVDRGAGNEQF

v_call: TRBV2
j_call: TRBJ1-2
cdr3_aa: ASSENGNYGYT

v_call: TRBV6-2/TRBV6-3
j_call: TRBJ1-2
cdr3_aa: ASSSRGGSGYT

v_call: TRBV6-1
j_call: TRBJ1-5
cdr3_aa: ASSVQGKSYSNQPQH

v_call: TRBV29-1
j_call: TRBJ1-2
cdr3_aa: SVADRVANYGYT

v_call: TRBV12-3/TRBV12-4
j_call: TRBJ1-2
cdr3_aa: ASSFVTGVGYT

v_call: TRBV9
j_call: TRBJ1-4
cdr3_aa: ASGPTNEKLF

v_call: TRBV30
j_call: TRBJ1-5
cdr3_aa: AWSLWASTSTH

v_call: TRBV7-9
j_call: TRBJ1-1
cdr3_aa: ASTSERVLTEAF

v_call: TRBV7-9
j_call: TRBJ1-2
cdr3_aa: ASSLEYGQQNYGYT

v_call: TRBV28
j_call: TRBJ2-7
cdr3_aa: ASSGGSQIPYEQY

v_call: TRBV19
j_call: TRBJ1-3
cdr3_aa: ASINTGVAAGNTIY

v_call: TRBV7-8
j_call: TRBJ2-1
cdr3_aa: ASSFWRGLAREDNEQF

v_call: TRBV5-5
j_call: TRBJ1-5
cdr3_aa: ASSSLLSTGRNQPQH

v_call: TRBV28
j_call: TRBJ2-1
cdr3_aa: ASLRLAAPNEQF

v_call: TRBV7-9
j_call: TRBJ1-2
cdr3_aa: ASSSGQGGGYT

v_call: TRBV4-3
j_call: TRBJ1-2
cdr3_aa: ASSLAGDRDNYGYT

v_call: TRBV7-2
j_call: TRBJ1-3
cdr3_aa: ASSTLGQVLSGNTIY

v_call: TRBV5-5
j_call: TRBJ2-7
cdr3_aa: ASSLRDREIYEQY

v_call: TRBV6-5
j_call: TRBJ2-1
cdr3_aa: ASSYTEYNEQF

v_call: TRBV5-1
j_call: TRBJ1-1
cdr3_aa: ASSLGWEGNTEAF

v_call: TRBV4-1
j_call: TRBJ2-2
cdr3_aa: ASSQVRGKREGWGELF

v_call: TRBV24-1
j_call: TRBJ2-2
cdr3_aa: ATSDLPFSQGNTNTGELF

v_call: TRBV2
j_call: TRBJ2-2
cdr3_aa: ASSATRGAGTGELF

v_call: TRBV11-2
j_call: TRBJ1-1
cdr3_aa: ASSLRNGASQNTEAF

v_call: TRBV27
j_call: TRBJ1-5
cdr3_aa: ASSSRASNQPQH

v_call: TRBV28
j_call: TRBJ1-1
cdr3_aa: ASSFTPLEAF

v_call: TRBV27
j_call: TRBJ2-7
cdr3_aa: ASSPQGSYEQY

v_call: TRBV7-9
j_call: TRBJ2-2
cdr3_aa: ASLSGLAGGPFNTGELF

v_call: TRBV6-5
j_call: TRBJ2-2
cdr3_aa: ASTEGGGTGELF

v_call: TRBV3-1/TRBV3-2
j_call: TRBJ2-1
cdr3_aa: ASSQDTGPFSYNEQF

v_call: TRBV19
j_call: TRBJ2-5
cdr3_aa: ASSSPARGLGETQY

v_call: TRBV7-9
j_call: TRBJ1-6
cdr3_aa: ASSLGQGYSPLH

v_call: TRBV7-2
j_call: TRBJ1-5
cdr3_aa: ASSLEVGTGIQPQH

v_call: TRBV7-2
j_call: TRBJ1-4
cdr3_aa: ASSPRQGVNEKLF

v_call: TRBV5-1
j_call: TRBJ2-1
cdr3_aa: ASSLSSYGSYNEQF

v_call: TRBV4-1
j_call: TRBJ1-4
cdr3_aa: ASSLGDRDSEKLF

v_call: TRBV6-5
j_call: TRBJ2-3
cdr3_aa: ASSYSAGLSTDTQY

v_call: TRBV2
j_call: TRBJ1-2
cdr3_aa: ASSEMGRDYGYT

v_call: TRBV5-4
j_call: TRBJ2-7
cdr3_aa: ASSTGVSPHEQY

v_call: TRBV27
j_call: TRBJ2-7
cdr3_aa: ASNTLRTGGKYEQY

v_call: TRBV14
j_call: TRBJ2-3
cdr3_aa: ASSQDPDRGGTDTQY

v_call: TRBV28
j_call: TRBJ1-5
cdr3_aa: ASSFKWGYHQPQH

v_call: TRBV28
j_call: TRBJ2-3
cdr3_aa: ASSLGGTGGIGGY

v_call: TRBV5-1
j_call: TRBJ1-6
cdr3_aa: ASSLVGFNSPLH

v_call: TRBV19
j_call: TRBJ2-7
cdr3_aa: ASRGPGREGSEQY

v_call: TRBV7-3
j_call: TRBJ2-1
cdr3_aa: ASSHHGGSNNEQF

v_call: TRBV19
j_call: TRBJ2-3
cdr3_aa: ASSQRGDTQY